The 20 T cell receptor beta chains listed next were all sequenced from one sample in a study of high-grade serous ovarian cancer treatment subgroups. Sequenced by immunoSEQ multiplex PCR; TCRdb stores in-frame clones only, minus some. Seen here are roughly 15,000 clones, 85% to 90% observed once, and the top ten hold around 6.4%. Tumor samples were obtained before definitive surgery or chemotherapy. The specimen was tumor tissue. The source is a human donor with high-grade serous ovarian cancer.

The chain uses TRBV27 and TRBJ1-6; weak D call: TRBD1 (6 bases). With 5 bases removed from V and 0 bases from J, the gap between germline ends came to 11 bases. The CDR3 loop spans 16 amino acids. The V gene's germline CDR1 is MNHEY and CDR2 SMNVEV (reference sequence). CDR3 coding DNA: TGTGCCAGCAGTGTTGGGGGGCCCTCCTATAATTCACCCCTCCACTTT. Its protein product is CASSVGGPSYNSPLHF.

This rearrangement joins TRBV19 to TRBJ1-4, with D hard to call. CDR3 length: 14 amino acids. Per the germline V gene, CDR1 is LNHDA and CDR2 is SQIVND (reference sequence). V shed 7 bases and J shed 7 bases, with 16 bases lying between them. CDR3 loop: CASTGTALGEKLFF. The CDR3 DNA reads TGTGCCAGTACAGGCACAGCCCTGGGTGAAAAACTGTTTTTT. Combining the CDR3 with reference TRBV19 and TRBJ1-4 gives the whole variable domain DGGITQSPKYLFRKEGQNVTLSCEQNLNHDAMYWYRQDPGQGLRLIYYSQIVNDFQKGDIAEGYSVSREKKESFPLTVTSAQKNPTAFYLCASTGTALGEKLFFGSGTQLSVL.

The chain recombines TRBV5-1 with TRBJ1-4; tentatively, D is TRBD1 (5 bases). The germline V gene encodes CDR1 SGHRS and CDR2 YFSETQ. The V end lost 4 bases, the J end lost 7 bases, and 14 bases lay between the germline ends. The CDR3 spans 14 residues. The CDR3 reads CASSLSTVSEKLFF. CDR3 nucleotide sequence: TGCGCCAGCAGCCTGTCGACAGTTTCTGAAAAACTGTTTTTT.

The chain has TRBV19 and TRBJ1-5, with D perhaps matching TRBD1 (5 bases). The germline V gene encodes CDR1 LNHDA and CDR2 SQIVND (reference sequence). The CDR3 contains 14 residues. The V end was cut by 3 bases, the J end by 6 bases, with 12 bases between. For the CDR3, the DNA is TGTGCCAGTAGTATTTCAGGGATAGGTCAGCCCCAGCATTTT. This gives the protein CASSISGIGQPQHF.

The rearrangement joins TRBV4-1 to TRBJ1-2; TRBD1 matches at 9 bases. Germline CDR1 is MGHRA and CDR2 is YSYEKL. The CDR3 runs 18 residues. V was clipped by 2 bases and J by 2 bases; unmatched bases: 12. The CDR3 spells CASSQPLGWTGDNYGYTF. The CDR3 nucleotides read TGCGCCAGCAGCCAACCTTTAGGGTGGACAGGGGACAACTATGGCTACACCTTC.

The gene calls are TRBV28 and TRBJ1-4, with 8 positions matching TRBD1. In germline, CDR1 is MDHEN, CDR2 SYDVKM. The CDR3 is made up of 14 amino acids. The V segment lost 2 bases and the J segment 8 bases; nucleotides outside the gene matches: 4. The CDR3 DNA sequence: TGTGCCAGCAGTTTAGGACAGGGAGGCGAAAAACTGTTTTTT. It yields the protein CASSLGQGGEKLFF.

The chain carries TRBV6-1 and TRBJ2-7; 12 nucleotides agree with TRBD2. The CDR3 loop spans 17 amino acids. V lost 3 bases, J lost 0 bases, and 6 bases stayed unmatched. Germline V gives CDR1 MNHNS, CDR2 SASEGT. The DNA of the CDR3 is TGTGCCAGCAGTGAGCGGACTAGCGGGGCCGGCTCCTACGAGCAGTACTTC. As protein: CASSERTSGAGSYEQYF.

The V and J genes are TRBV2 and TRBJ2-5; no clear D. Trimming pared 8 bases from V and 5 bases from J, leaving 12 bases between. CDR3 length: 12 residues. The germline V gene encodes CDR1 SNHLY and CDR2 FYNNEI. The CDR3 loop reads CASALVVETQYF. The CDR3 bases are TGTGCCAGCGCGTTAGTAGTTGAGACCCAGTACTTC.

The V gene is TRBV6-7, the J gene TRBJ1-1; D is uncertain. TRBV6-7 qualifies as an ORF whose function is uncertain. The V and J ends lost 6 bases and 8 bases respectively, with 25 bases between them. This CDR3 spans 16 amino acids. CDR3 loop: CASSPDIRRLGGEAFF. In nucleotides, the CDR3 is TGTGCCAGCAGCCCCGATATCCGACGGCTAGGAGGGGAAGCTTTCTTT.

The chain recombines TRBV5-1 with TRBJ1-1, with 8 bases lining up with TRBD1. V was clipped by 6 bases and J by 4 bases; unmatched bases: 8. Germline V gene data show CDR1 as SGHRS and CDR2 as YFSETQ. This CDR3 has 14 residues. The CDR3, as DNA: TGCGCCAGCAACCAACAGGGGGGGGCCACTGAAGCTTTCTTT. Amino acid sequence: CASNQQGGATEAFF.

This clone was observed a single time. The chain recombines TRBV27 with TRBJ2-7; TRBD1 aligns across 8 bases. Germline CDR1 reads MNHEY; CDR2 reads SMNVEV (reference sequence). J was trimmed by 5 bases and V by 6 bases; bases with no gene match: 12. This CDR3 spans 15 amino acids. The CDR3 nucleotides read TGTGCCAGCAGCCACGACAGGGGAGGCATGGACGAGCAGTACTTC. Translation: CASSHDRGGMDEQYF.

This chain joins TRBV9 and TRBJ1-3; tentatively, D is TRBD1 (5 bases). V lost 0 bases and J lost 3, with 10 bases in between. Germline CDR1 and CDR2: SGDLS and YYNGEE. This CDR3 is built from 15 residues. The chain's CDR3 is CASSVGARGGNTIYF. The CDR3 region has the DNA TGTGCCAGCAGCGTAGGTGCTAGGGGTGGAAACACCATATATTTT.

V is TRBV7-8 and J is TRBJ2-7; TRBD1 aligns across 10 bases. CDR1 is SGHVS, CDR2 FQNEAQ, per germline. CDR3 length: 13 residues. V shed 7 bases and J 4 bases; nucleotides not matched to a gene: 4. DNA for the CDR3: TGTGCCAGCATCGGGACAGGGGTGTACGAGCAGTACTTC. Its translation is CASIGTGVYEQYF.

The rearrangement links TRBV11-2 to TRBJ2-3; the D is unclear. Trimming stripped 7 bases from V and 5 bases from J, with 16 bases between. CDR1 and CDR2 from the germline V gene are SGHAT and FQNNGV. The CDR3 runs to 14 residues. The CDR3 is CASNQLSTLDTQYF. The CDR3 DNA is TGTGCCAGCAACCAACTGTCCACTCTAGATACGCAGTATTTT.

V usage is TRBV27 and J usage is TRBJ1-5; TRBD1 agrees at 8 bases. Germline CDR1 and CDR2: MNHEY and SMNVEV (reference sequence). Unmatched junction bases numbered 1, after V lost 4 bases and J lost 5 bases. This CDR3 region has 13 residues. CDR3 in amino acids: CASSSDRDQPQHF. CDR3 nucleotides: TGTGCCAGCAGTTCGGACAGGGATCAGCCCCAGCATTTT.

DNA of the CDR3: TGTGCCAGCAGTGAGCGACGGCCAAGTCAGCCCCAGCATTTT. Protein sequence: CASSERRPSQPQHF. The J gene is TRBJ1-5, the V gene TRBV6-1; D not resolved. The CDR3 extends over 14 amino acids. Germline V gene data show CDR1 as MNHNS and CDR2 as SASEGT. V was cut by 3 bases and J by 6 bases, with 12 bases left in between.

The chain couples TRBV6-1 to TRBJ1-1; D is undetermined. V was cut by 5 bases and J by 1 base, with 8 bases left in between. The CDR3 consists of 13 residues. The V gene's germline CDR1 is MNHNS and CDR2 SASEGT. Here the CDR3 reads CASSIRENTEAFF. DNA of the CDR3: TGTGCCAGCAGTATACGGGAGAACACTGAAGCTTTCTTT.

The chain links TRBV7-5 to TRBJ1-2. TRBV7-5 is a recognized pseudogene. The CDR3 is made up of 15 amino acids. CDR3 loop: CARSLAPGGHYGYTF. The CDR3 DNA sequence: TGTGCCAGAAGCTTAGCCCCTGGGGGTCACTATGGCTACACCTTC.

CDR3 in amino acids: CASSRQVQETQYF. The CDR3 DNA reads TGTGCCAGCAGTCGACAGGTACAAGAGACCCAGTACTTC. This chain joins TRBV14 and TRBJ2-5; tentative D call: TRBD1 (6 bases). CDR3 length: 13 amino acids. CDR1 and CDR2 from the germline V gene are SGHDN and FVKESK. Trimming pared 6 bases from V and 2 bases from J, leaving 10 bases between.

This clone has only a few counts. The V gene is TRBV10-1, the J gene TRBJ2-7, with TRBD1 matching over 8 bases. In germline, CDR1 is WNHNN, CDR2 SYGVQD (reference sequence). V lost 5 bases, J lost 4 bases, and 7 bases stayed unmatched. The CDR3 is made up of 14 amino acids. As DNA, the CDR3 is TGCGCCAGCAGTCCCCAGGGGGCGCGGTACGAGCAGTACTTC. Its translation: CASSPQGARYEQYF.